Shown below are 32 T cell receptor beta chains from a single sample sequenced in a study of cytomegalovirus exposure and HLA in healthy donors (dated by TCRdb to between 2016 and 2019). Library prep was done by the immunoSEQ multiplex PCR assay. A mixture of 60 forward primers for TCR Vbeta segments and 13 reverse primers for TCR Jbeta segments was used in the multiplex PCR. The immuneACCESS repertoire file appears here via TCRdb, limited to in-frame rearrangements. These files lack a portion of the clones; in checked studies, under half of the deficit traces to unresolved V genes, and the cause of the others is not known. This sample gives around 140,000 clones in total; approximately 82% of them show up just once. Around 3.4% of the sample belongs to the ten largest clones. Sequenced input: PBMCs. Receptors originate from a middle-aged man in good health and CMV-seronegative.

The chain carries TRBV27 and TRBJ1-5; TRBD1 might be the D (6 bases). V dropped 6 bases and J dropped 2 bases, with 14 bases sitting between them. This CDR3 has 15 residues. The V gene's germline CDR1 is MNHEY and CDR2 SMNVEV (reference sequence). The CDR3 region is CASSPGVGGNQPQHF. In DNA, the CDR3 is TGTGCCAGCAGCCCAGGGGTCGGGGGCAATCAGCCCCAGCATTTT.

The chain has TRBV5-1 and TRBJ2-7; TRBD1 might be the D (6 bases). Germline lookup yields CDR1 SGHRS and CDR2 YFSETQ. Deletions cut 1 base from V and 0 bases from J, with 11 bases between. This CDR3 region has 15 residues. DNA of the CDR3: TGCGCCAGCAGCTTGTTGGGGGCGGGCTCCTACGAGCAGTACTTC. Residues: CASSLLGAGSYEQYF.

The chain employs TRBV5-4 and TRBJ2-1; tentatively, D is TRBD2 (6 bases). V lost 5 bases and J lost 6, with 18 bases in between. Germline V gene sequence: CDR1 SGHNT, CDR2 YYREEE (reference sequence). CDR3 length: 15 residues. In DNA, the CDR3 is TGTGCCAGCAGAGAGGGAGGTTATGCTGGCAATGAGCAGTTCTTC. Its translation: CASREGGYAGNEQFF.

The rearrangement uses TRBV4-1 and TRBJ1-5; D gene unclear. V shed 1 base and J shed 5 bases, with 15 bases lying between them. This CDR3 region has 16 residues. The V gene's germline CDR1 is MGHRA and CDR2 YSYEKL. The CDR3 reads CASSQVFGGRDQPQHF. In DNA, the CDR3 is TGCGCCAGCAGCCAAGTTTTCGGTGGGCGCGATCAGCCCCAGCATTTT.

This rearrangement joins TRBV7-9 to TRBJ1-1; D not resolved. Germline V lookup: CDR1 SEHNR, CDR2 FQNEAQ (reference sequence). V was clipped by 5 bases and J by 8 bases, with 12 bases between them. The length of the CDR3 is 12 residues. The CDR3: CASSPTVSEAFF. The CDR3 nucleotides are TGTGCCAGCAGCCCCACAGTATCGGAAGCTTTCTTT. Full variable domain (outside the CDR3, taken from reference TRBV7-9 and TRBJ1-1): DTGVSQNPRHKITKRGQNVTFRCDPISEHNRLYWYRQTLGQGPEFLTYFQNEAQLEKSRLLSDRFSAERPKGSFSTLEIQRTEQGDSAMYLCASSPTVSEAFFGQGTRLTVV.

The CDR3 coding sequence is TGTGCCAGCACCCGACGAGGGGCGGGGAGGGGGACCGGGGAGCTGTTTTTT. Translation gives CASTRRGAGRGTGELFF. V and J are TRBV6-8 and TRBJ2-2; weak D call: TRBD2 (7 bases). V was shortened by 7 bases and J by 5 bases, with 23 bases between the two germline ends. This CDR3 is built from 17 residues. Germline V CDR1 and CDR2: MNHGY, SAAAGT.

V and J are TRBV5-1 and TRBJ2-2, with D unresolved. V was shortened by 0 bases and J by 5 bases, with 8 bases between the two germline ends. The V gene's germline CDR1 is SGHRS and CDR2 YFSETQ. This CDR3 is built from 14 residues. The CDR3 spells CASSLGAETGELFF. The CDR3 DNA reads TGCGCCAGCAGCTTGGGGGCCGAAACCGGGGAGCTGTTTTTT.

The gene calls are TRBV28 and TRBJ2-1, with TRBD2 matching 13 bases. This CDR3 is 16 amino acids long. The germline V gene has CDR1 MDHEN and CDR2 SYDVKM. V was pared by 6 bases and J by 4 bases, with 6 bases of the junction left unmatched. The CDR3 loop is CASSRPLAGGYNEQFF. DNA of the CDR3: TGTGCCAGCAGCCGACCACTAGCGGGGGGGTACAATGAGCAGTTCTTC.

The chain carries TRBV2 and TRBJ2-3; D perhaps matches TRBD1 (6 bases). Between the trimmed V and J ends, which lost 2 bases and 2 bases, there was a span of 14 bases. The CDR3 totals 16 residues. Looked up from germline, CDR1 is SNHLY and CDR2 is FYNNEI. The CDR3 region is CASSENRAGDTDTQYF. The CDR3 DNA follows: TGTGCCAGCAGTGAAAACAGGGCGGGTGACACAGATACGCAGTATTTT.

The DNA for the CDR3 is TGTGCCAGCAGTCCGGACAGTCTTAATTCACCCCTCCACTTT. Protein sequence: CASSPDSLNSPLHF. The chain has TRBV6-4 and TRBJ1-6, with D maybe TRBD1 (6 bases). With 5 bases removed from V and 6 bases from J, the gap between germline ends came to 11 bases. The V gene's germline CDR1 is MRHNA and CDR2 SNTAGT. CDR3 size: 14 residues.

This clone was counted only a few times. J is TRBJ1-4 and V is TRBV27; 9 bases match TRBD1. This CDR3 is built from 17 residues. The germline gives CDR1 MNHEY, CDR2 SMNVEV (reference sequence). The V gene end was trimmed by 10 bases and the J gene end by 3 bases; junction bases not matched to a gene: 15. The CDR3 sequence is CATPPGTGSGPNEKLFF. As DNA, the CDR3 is TGTGCCACCCCCCCCGGGACAGGGAGCGGCCCTAATGAAAAACTGTTTTTT.

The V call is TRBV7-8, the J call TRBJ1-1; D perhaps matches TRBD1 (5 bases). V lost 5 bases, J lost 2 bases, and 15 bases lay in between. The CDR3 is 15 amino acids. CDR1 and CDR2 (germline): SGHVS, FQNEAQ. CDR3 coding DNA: TGTGCCAGCAGCACGGGGGTGGACACCAACACTGAAGCTTTCTTT. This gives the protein CASSTGVDTNTEAFF.

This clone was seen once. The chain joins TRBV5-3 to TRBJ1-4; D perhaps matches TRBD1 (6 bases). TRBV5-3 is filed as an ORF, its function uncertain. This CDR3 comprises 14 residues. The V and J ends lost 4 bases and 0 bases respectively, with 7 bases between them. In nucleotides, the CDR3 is TGTGCCAGAAGCCGGACAGCAACTAATGAAAAACTGTTTTTT. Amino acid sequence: CARSRTATNEKLFF.

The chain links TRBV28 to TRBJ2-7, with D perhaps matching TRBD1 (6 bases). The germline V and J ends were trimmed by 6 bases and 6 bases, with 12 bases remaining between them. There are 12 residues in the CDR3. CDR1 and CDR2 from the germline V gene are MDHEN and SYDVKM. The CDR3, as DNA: TGTGCCAGCAGGTTACAGGGAAGCGAGCAGTACTTC. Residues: CASRLQGSEQYF.

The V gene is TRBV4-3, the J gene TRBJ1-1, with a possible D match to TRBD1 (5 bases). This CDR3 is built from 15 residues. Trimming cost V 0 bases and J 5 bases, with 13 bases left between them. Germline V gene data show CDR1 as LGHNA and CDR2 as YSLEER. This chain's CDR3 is CASSQDRSGVTEAFF. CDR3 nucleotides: TGCGCCAGCAGCCAAGATAGATCGGGGGTTACTGAAGCTTTCTTT.

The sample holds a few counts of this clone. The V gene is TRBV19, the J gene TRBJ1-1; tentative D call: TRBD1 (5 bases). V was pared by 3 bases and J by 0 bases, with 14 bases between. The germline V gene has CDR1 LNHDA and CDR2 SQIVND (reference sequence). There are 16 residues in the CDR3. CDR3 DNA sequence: TGTGCCAGTAGTATTGGGGGGTTTGGCATGAACACTGAAGCTTTCTTT. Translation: CASSIGGFGMNTEAFF. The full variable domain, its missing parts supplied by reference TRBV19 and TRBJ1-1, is DGGITQSPKYLFRKEGQNVTLSCEQNLNHDAMYWYRQDPGQGLRLIYYSQIVNDFQKGDIAEGYSVSREKKESFPLTVTSAQKNPTAFYLCASSIGGFGMNTEAFFGQGTRLTVV.

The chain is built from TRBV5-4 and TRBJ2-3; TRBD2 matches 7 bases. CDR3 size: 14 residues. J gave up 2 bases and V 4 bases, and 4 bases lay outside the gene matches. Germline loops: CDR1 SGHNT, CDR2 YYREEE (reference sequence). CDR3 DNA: TGTGCCAGCAGCACCCGGGACTACACAGATACGCAGTATTTT. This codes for CASSTRDYTDTQYF.

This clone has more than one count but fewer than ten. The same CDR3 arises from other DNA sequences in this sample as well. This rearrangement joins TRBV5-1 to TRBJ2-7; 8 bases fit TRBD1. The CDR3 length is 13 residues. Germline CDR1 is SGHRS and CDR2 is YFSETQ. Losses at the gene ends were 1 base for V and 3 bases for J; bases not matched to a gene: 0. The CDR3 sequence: CASSLTGGYEQYF. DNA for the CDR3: TGCGCCAGCAGCTTGACAGGGGGCTACGAGCAGTACTTC. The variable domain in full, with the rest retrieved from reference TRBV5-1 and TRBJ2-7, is KAGVTQTPRYLIKTRGQQVTLSCSPISGHRSVSWYQQTPGQGLQFLFEYFSETQRNKGNFPGRFSGRQFSNSRSEMNVSTLELGDSALYLCASSLTGGYEQYFGPGTRLTVT.

This CDR3 reads CASSVDGGADEAFF. The DNA for the CDR3 is TGTGCCAGCAGCGTAGATGGGGGGGCGGATGAAGCTTTCTTT. The chain carries TRBV9 and TRBJ1-1; D is possibly TRBD1 (6 bases). The germline CDR1 and CDR2 sequences are SGDLS and YYNGEE. The ends were cut back, 0 bases at V and 7 bases at J, with 13 bases in the middle. CDR3 size: 14 residues.

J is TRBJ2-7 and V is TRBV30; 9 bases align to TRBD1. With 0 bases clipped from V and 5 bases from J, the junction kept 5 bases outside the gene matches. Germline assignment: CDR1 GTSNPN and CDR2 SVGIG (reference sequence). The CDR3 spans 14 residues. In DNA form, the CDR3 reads TGTGCCTGGAGTGTAGGGACAGGGCCCGACGAGCAGTACTTC. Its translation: CAWSVGTGPDEQYF.

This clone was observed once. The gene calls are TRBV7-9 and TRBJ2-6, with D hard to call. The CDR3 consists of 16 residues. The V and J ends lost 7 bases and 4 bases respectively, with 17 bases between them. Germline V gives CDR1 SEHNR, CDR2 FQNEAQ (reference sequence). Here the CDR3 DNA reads TGTGCCAGCACCACCTCCTACGCTTCCGGGGCCAACGTCCTGACTTTC. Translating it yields CASTTSYASGANVLTF.

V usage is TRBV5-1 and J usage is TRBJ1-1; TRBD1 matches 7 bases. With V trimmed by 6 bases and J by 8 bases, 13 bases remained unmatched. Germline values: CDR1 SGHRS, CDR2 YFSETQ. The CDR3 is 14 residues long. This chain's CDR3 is CASNAGTENYEAFF. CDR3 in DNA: TGCGCCAGCAATGCCGGGACAGAGAATTACGAAGCTTTCTTT. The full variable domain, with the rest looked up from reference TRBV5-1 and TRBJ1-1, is KAGVTQTPRYLIKTRGQQVTLSCSPISGHRSVSWYQQTPGQGLQFLFEYFSETQRNKGNFPGRFSGRQFSNSRSEMNVSTLELGDSALYLCASNAGTENYEAFFGQGTRLTVV.

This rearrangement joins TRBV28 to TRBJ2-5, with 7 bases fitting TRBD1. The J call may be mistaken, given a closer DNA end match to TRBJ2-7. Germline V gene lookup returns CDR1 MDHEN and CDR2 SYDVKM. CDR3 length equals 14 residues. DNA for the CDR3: TGTGCCAGCATCGGAACAGGGGCTTCCTACGAGCAGTACTTC. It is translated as CASIGTGASYEQYF.

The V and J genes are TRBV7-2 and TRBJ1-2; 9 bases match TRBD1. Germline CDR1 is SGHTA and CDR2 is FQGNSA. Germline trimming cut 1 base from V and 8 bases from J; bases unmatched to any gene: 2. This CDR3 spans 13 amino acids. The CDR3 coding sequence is TGTGCCAGCAGCTTAGGGACAGGGGAAGGCTACACCTTC. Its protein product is CASSLGTGEGYTF.

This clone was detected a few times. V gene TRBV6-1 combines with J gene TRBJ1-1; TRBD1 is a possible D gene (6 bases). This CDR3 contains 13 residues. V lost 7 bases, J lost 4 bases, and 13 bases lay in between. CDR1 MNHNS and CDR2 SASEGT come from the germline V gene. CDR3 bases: TGTGCCAGCAATCTGGACAGCTCCACTGAAGCTTTCTTT. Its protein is CASNLDSSTEAFF.

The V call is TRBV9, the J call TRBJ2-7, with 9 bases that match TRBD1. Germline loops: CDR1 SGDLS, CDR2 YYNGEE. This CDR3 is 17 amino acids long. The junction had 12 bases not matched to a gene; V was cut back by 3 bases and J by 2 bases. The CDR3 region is CASSAGTGTYGTYEQYF. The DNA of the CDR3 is TGTGCCAGCAGCGCCGGGACAGGGACCTACGGGACCTACGAGCAGTACTTC.

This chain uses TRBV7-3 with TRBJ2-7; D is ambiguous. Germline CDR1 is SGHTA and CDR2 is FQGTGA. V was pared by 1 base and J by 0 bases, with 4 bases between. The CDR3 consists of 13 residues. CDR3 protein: CASSLSSSYEQYF. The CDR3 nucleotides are TGTGCCAGCAGCTTAAGCAGCTCCTACGAGCAGTACTTC. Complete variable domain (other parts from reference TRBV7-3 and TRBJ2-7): GAGVSQTPSNKVTEKGKYVELRCDPISGHTALYWYRQSLGQGPEFLIYFQGTGAADDSGLPNDRFFAVRPEGSVSTLKIQRTERGDSAVYLCASSLSSSYEQYFGPGTRLTVT.

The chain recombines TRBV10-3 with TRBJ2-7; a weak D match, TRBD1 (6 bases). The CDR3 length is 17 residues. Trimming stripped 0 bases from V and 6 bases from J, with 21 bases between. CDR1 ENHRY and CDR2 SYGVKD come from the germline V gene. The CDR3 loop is CAISESLLDSETCEQYF. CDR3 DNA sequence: TGTGCCATCAGTGAGTCGTTGTTGGACAGTGAAACCTGCGAGCAGTACTTC.

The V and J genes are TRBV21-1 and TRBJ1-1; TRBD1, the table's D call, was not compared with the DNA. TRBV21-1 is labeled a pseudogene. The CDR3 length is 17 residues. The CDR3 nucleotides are TGTGCCAGCGTTCAACAGGCCCCTCGAGCAAAGAACACTGAAGCTTTCTTT. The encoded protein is CASVQQAPRAKNTEAFF.

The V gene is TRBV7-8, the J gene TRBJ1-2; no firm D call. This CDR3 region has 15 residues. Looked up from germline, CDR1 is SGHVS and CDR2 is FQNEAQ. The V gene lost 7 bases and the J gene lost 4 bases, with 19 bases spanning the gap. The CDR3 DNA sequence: TGTGCCAGCACCAGATTGGCCCAACAGTCCTATGGCTACACCTTC. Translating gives CASTRLAQQSYGYTF.

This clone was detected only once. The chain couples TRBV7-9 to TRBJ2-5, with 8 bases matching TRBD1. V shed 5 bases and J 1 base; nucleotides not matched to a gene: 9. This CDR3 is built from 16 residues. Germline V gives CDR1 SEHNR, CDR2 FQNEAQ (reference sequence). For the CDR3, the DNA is TGTGCCAGCAGCCCCGGGACAGGAGCGGTCCAAGAGACCCAGTACTTC. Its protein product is CASSPGTGAVQETQYF.

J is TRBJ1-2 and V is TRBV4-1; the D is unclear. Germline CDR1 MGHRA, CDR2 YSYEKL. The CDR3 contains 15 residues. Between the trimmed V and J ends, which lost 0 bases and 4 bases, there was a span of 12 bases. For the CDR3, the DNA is TGCGCCAGCAGCCAAGAGAACCTTTCTAGCTATGGCTACACCTTC. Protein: CASSQENLSSYGYTF.